The clone carrying this TCR beta chain appeared once. Trimming cost V 0 bases and J 2 bases, with 13 bases left between them. The length of the CDR3 is 16 residues. From germline, CDR1 is LGHDT and CDR2 YNNKEL (reference sequence). The sample belongs to a study of T-cell reconstitution after alpha-beta-depleted transplantation in children. Unique molecular identifiers were built into the TCRbeta library. Using its own MiXCR run on the PCR reads, TCRdb lists one record per CDR3 protein. This sample has some 500,000 distinct CDR3 sequences, with around 20% found just once. The J gene is TRBJ1-1, the V gene TRBV3-1; tentative D call: TRBD1 (5 bases). The receptor was derived from a human donor who donated a stem cell graft to a child with acute lymphoblastic leukemia. Here the sequenced sample was PBMCs from the stem cell graft donor, taken from the stem cell graft. The CDR3 DNA follows: TGTGCCAGCAGCCAAGAGGGTGAGGGGCACAACACTGAAGCTTTCTTT. Translated, it gives CASSQEGEGHNTEAFF.